This record concerns one TCR beta chain sequence. The repertoire was sequenced with immunoSEQ multiplex PCR; TCRdb's copy has only in-frame clones and lacks some. Of over 300,000 clones in the sample, around 85% were seen once. CDR3 length: 16 residues. Germline loops: CDR1 ENHRY, CDR2 SYGVKD. Trimming at V came to 0 bases and at J to 5 bases, leaving 8 bases not matched to a gene. This entry comes from a study of blood T cell repertoires in COVID-19. The study assigned cohorts using participant-reported clinical history. Sequencing input: PBMCs or T cells enriched from blood (not recorded which). This receptor was identified in a man aged 25 to 40 who had recovered from COVID-19. The rearrangement uses TRBV10-3 and TRBJ2-7; 9 bases map to TRBD1. This CDR3 reads CAISESSGTGIDEQYF. The DNA of the CDR3 is TGTGCCATCAGTGAGTCATCAGGGACAGGGATTGACGAGCAGTACTTC.